This T cell receptor (beta chain) was profiled in a study of blood T cell repertoires in COVID-19. The germline CDR1 and CDR2 sequences are SGHTA and FQGNSA. The CDR3 length is 15 residues. Using immunoSEQ multiplex PCR, the repertoire was profiled, and TCRdb retains in-frame clones only, with some absent. The sample holds 490,000 or so clones; 88% are singletons and the top ten take 1.8%. Residents of about two dozen US areas, aged roughly 18 to 89 years, made up the participants. The study counted Cohort 3 donors as recovered given two negative PCRs, clearance, or symptom resolution. Regarding this clone: At one of its ends the junction is not consistent with the germline gene, which may arise from a read error.

Sequencing used PBMCs or T cells enriched from blood (not recorded which). The J gene is TRBJ2-4, the V gene TRBV7-2, with TRBD2 matching 11 bases. The clonotype originates from a woman aged 40 to 50 who had recovered from COVID-19. The CDR3 DNA follows: TGTGCCAGCAGATTAGCGGGAGGGGACAAAAACATTCAGTACTTC. Its translation: CASRLAGGDKNIQYF.